These T cell receptor beta chains were read from a single sample in a study of blood T cell repertoires in COVID-19. Repertoires were generated with immunoSEQ multiplex PCR, while TCRdb's copy carries only in-frame clones and drops some. The sample has a few hundred thousand clones, 85% to 90% seen once. The source material was PBMCs or T cells enriched from blood (not recorded which). The receptors stem from a woman aged 18-35 years with acute COVID-19. CDR3s include the opening cysteine and the closing phenylalanine or tryptophan. The D gene is left open where the match is weak. Rows give clone size only sometimes, using once, few, many, or a class for an expanded clone.

abundance: NA
j_gene: TRBJ2-5
v_gene: TRBV2
d_gene: TRBD2
CDR3aa: CASSSSGPRETQYF
CDR3nt: TGTGCCAGCTCCTCTAGCGGTCCCCGGGAGACCCAGTACTTC

abundance: NA
j_gene: TRBJ1-5
v_gene: TRBV24-1
d_gene: NA
CDR3aa: CATSDQGNNQPQHF
CDR3nt: TGTGCCACCAGTGACCAGGGGAACAATCAGCCCCAGCATTTT

abundance: NA
j_gene: TRBJ1-3
v_gene: TRBV19
d_gene: TRBD1
CDR3aa: CASSWDRWDGTIYF
CDR3nt: TGTGCCAGTAGTTGGGACAGGTGGGACGGCACCATATATTTT

abundance: NA
j_gene: TRBJ2-7
v_gene: TRBV10-2
d_gene: TRBD2
CDR3aa: CASIGLAGSYEQYF
CDR3nt: TGCGCCAGCATAGGACTAGCGGGGTCCTACGAGCAGTACTTC

abundance: NA
j_gene: TRBJ2-5
v_gene: TRBV6-5
d_gene: TRBD2
CDR3aa: CASSYSIIAGDETQYF
CDR3nt: TGTGCCAGCAGTTACTCGATAATAGCGGGAGACGAGACCCAGTACTTC

abundance: NA
j_gene: TRBJ2-7
v_gene: TRBV11-2
d_gene: TRBD2
CDR3aa: CASSPRTSASYEQYF
CDR3nt: TGTGCCAGCAGCCCCAGGACTAGCGCGTCCTACGAGCAGTACTTC

abundance: NA
j_gene: TRBJ2-1
v_gene: TRBV7-8
d_gene: NA
CDR3aa: CASSLGNSEQFF
CDR3nt: TGTGCCAGCAGCTTAGGAAACAGTGAGCAGTTCTTC

abundance: NA
j_gene: TRBJ1-1
v_gene: TRBV27
d_gene: NA
CDR3aa: CASSFGGGGNTEAFF
CDR3nt: TGTGCCAGCAGTTTCGGGGGCGGGGGAAACACTGAAGCTTTCTTT

abundance: NA
j_gene: TRBJ2-3
v_gene: TRBV5-1
d_gene: TRBD2
CDR3aa: CASRAGTSVTDTQYF
CDR3nt: TGCGCCAGCAGGGCGGGGACTAGCGTCACAGATACGCAGTATTTT

abundance: NA
j_gene: TRBJ2-2
v_gene: TRBV6-5
d_gene: TRBD1
CDR3aa: CASSQTGATGELFF
CDR3nt: TGTGCCAGCAGCCAGACAGGGGCCACCGGGGAGCTGTTTTTT

abundance: few
j_gene: TRBJ1-3
v_gene: TRBV19
d_gene: NA
CDR3aa: CASSTRPRGGNTIYF
CDR3nt: TGTGCCAGTAGTACGCGACCTCGAGGTGGAAACACCATATATTTT

abundance: NA
j_gene: TRBJ1-1
v_gene: TRBV27
d_gene: TRBD1
CDR3aa: CASREDRGNTEAFF
CDR3nt: TGTGCCAGCAGAGAGGACAGGGGGAACACTGAAGCTTTCTTT

abundance: NA
j_gene: TRBJ2-7
v_gene: TRBV19
d_gene: TRBD1
CDR3aa: CASSVGTDPYEQYF
CDR3nt: TGTGCCAGTAGTGTCGGGACAGATCCCTACGAGCAGTACTTC

abundance: NA
j_gene: TRBJ1-3
v_gene: TRBV30
d_gene: TRBD1
CDR3aa: CACGQGGNTIYF
CDR3nt: TGTGCCTGTGGACAGGGGGGAAACACCATATATTTT

abundance: NA
j_gene: TRBJ2-3
v_gene: TRBV28
d_gene: NA
CDR3aa: CASSYSGSTDTQYF
CDR3nt: TGTGCCAGCAGTTACAGCGGGAGCACAGATACGCAGTATTTT

abundance: NA
j_gene: TRBJ1-5
v_gene: TRBV19
d_gene: TRBD1
CDR3aa: CASRDRDRGLLVGNQPQHF
CDR3nt: TGTGCCAGTAGGGACCGGGACAGGGGGCTCCTTGTGGGCAATCAGCCCCAGCATTTT

abundance: few
j_gene: TRBJ1-1
v_gene: TRBV28
d_gene: TRBD1
CDR3aa: CASSPQGVRRKAFF
CDR3nt: TGTGCCAGCAGTCCCCAGGGGGTTAGACGAAAAGCTTTCTTT

abundance: NA
j_gene: TRBJ1-5
v_gene: TRBV19
d_gene: NA
CDR3aa: CASSIGAGPANQPQHF
CDR3nt: TGTGCCAGTAGTATAGGAGCAGGTCCGGCCAATCAGCCCCAGCATTTT

abundance: NA
j_gene: TRBJ1-3
v_gene: TRBV2
d_gene: NA
CDR3aa: CASSDEGSTGNTIYF
CDR3nt: TGTGCCAGCAGTGACGAGGGATCCACTGGAAACACCATATATTTT

abundance: NA
j_gene: TRBJ1-2
v_gene: TRBV28
d_gene: NA
CDR3aa: CASSRIQGPLGYTF
CDR3nt: TGTGCCAGCAGTCGAATACAGGGACCACTCGGCTACACCTTC

abundance: NA
j_gene: TRBJ2-7
v_gene: TRBV6-5
d_gene: TRBD2
CDR3aa: CATHKGREFYEQYF
CDR3nt: TGTGCCACCCACAAAGGGCGGGAGTTCTACGAGCAGTACTTC

abundance: NA
j_gene: TRBJ1-2
v_gene: TRBV5-1
d_gene: TRBD1
CDR3aa: CASSTDRGLYGYTF
CDR3nt: TGCGCCAGCAGCACGGACAGGGGGCTTTATGGCTACACCTTC

abundance: NA
j_gene: TRBJ1-1
v_gene: TRBV11-3
d_gene: TRBD1
CDR3aa: CASSLTGDRTEAFF
CDR3nt: TGTGCCAGCAGCCTGACAGGGGATCGGACTGAAGCTTTCTTT

abundance: NA
j_gene: TRBJ2-7
v_gene: TRBV6-5
d_gene: NA
CDR3aa: CASSKTSHYEQYF
CDR3nt: TGTGCCAGCAGCAAGACAAGCCACTACGAGCAGTACTTC

abundance: NA
j_gene: TRBJ2-7
v_gene: TRBV12-3/TRBV12-4
d_gene: NA
CDR3aa: CASSSGTYEQYF
CDR3nt: TGTGCCAGCAGTTCCGGGACCTACGAGCAGTACTTC

abundance: NA
j_gene: TRBJ2-2
v_gene: TRBV7-3
d_gene: TRBD2
CDR3aa: CASSLWEGGNTGELFF
CDR3nt: TGTGCCAGCAGCTTATGGGAGGGAGGGAACACCGGGGAGCTGTTTTTT

abundance: NA
j_gene: TRBJ1-2
v_gene: TRBV28
d_gene: NA
CDR3aa: CASKSYNYGYTF
CDR3nt: TGTGCCTCCAAATCCTACAACTATGGCTACACCTTC

abundance: NA
j_gene: TRBJ2-2
v_gene: TRBV9
d_gene: TRBD2
CDR3aa: CASSVEGTTNTGELFF
CDR3nt: TGTGCCAGCAGCGTAGAGGGGACTACAAACACCGGGGAGCTGTTTTTT

abundance: NA
j_gene: TRBJ2-3
v_gene: TRBV2
d_gene: NA
CDR3aa: CASSRYRSIPDTQYF
CDR3nt: TGTGCCAGCAGTCGGTACAGGAGCATCCCAGATACGCAGTATTTT

abundance: NA
j_gene: TRBJ1-1
v_gene: TRBV7-3
d_gene: TRBD1
CDR3aa: CASSANEDRGRGEAFF
CDR3nt: TGTGCCAGCAGCGCAAATGAGGACAGGGGAAGAGGTGAAGCTTTCTTT

abundance: few
j_gene: TRBJ2-3
v_gene: TRBV9
d_gene: NA
CDR3aa: CASSADDSGYIDTQYF
CDR3nt: TGTGCCAGCAGCGCCGACGATAGCGGATATATAGATACGCAGTATTTT

abundance: NA
j_gene: TRBJ1-3
v_gene: TRBV11-2
d_gene: NA
CDR3aa: CASSPTGQGNTIYF
CDR3nt: TGTGCCAGCAGCCCCACAGGTCAAGGAAACACCATATATTTT

abundance: NA
j_gene: TRBJ2-2
v_gene: TRBV28
d_gene: NA
CDR3aa: CASRTYREPNTGELFF
CDR3nt: TGTGCCAGCAGAACATACAGGGAACCGAACACCGGGGAGCTGTTTTTT

abundance: NA
j_gene: TRBJ1-4
v_gene: TRBV5-1
d_gene: NA
CDR3aa: CASSLQGSEKLFF
CDR3nt: TGCGCCAGCAGCCTTCAGGGGTCTGAAAAACTGTTTTTT

abundance: NA
j_gene: TRBJ2-1
v_gene: TRBV10-3
d_gene: TRBD1
CDR3aa: CAISEVGQGDNEQFF
CDR3nt: TGTGCCATCAGTGAAGTAGGACAGGGTGACAATGAGCAGTTCTTC

abundance: NA
j_gene: TRBJ2-3
v_gene: TRBV7-3
d_gene: NA
CDR3aa: CASSSQRDTQYF
CDR3nt: TGTGCCAGCAGCTCCCAGCGAGATACGCAGTATTTT

abundance: few
j_gene: TRBJ2-2
v_gene: TRBV12-3/TRBV12-4
d_gene: NA
CDR3aa: CASSFWRAGELFF
CDR3nt: TGTGCCAGCAGTTTTTGGAGGGCCGGGGAGCTGTTTTTT

abundance: NA
j_gene: TRBJ2-3
v_gene: TRBV28
d_gene: NA
CDR3aa: CASSPMGTYTDTQYF
CDR3nt: TGTGCCAGCTCCCCGATGGGGACTTACACAGATACGCAGTATTTT

abundance: NA
j_gene: TRBJ1-1
v_gene: TRBV24-1
d_gene: NA
CDR3aa: CATSAGGTRNTEAFF
CDR3nt: TGTGCCACCAGTGCTGGGGGCACGAGGAACACTGAAGCTTTCTTT

abundance: few
j_gene: TRBJ1-6
v_gene: TRBV9
d_gene: NA
CDR3aa: CASSVDVQTRPLHF
CDR3nt: TGTGCCAGCAGCGTAGATGTACAAACAAGACCCCTCCACTTT

abundance: NA
j_gene: TRBJ2-7
v_gene: TRBV18
d_gene: TRBD2
CDR3aa: CASSQSDLAGGPGQYF
CDR3nt: TGTGCCAGCTCACAGTCCGATTTAGCGGGAGGGCCTGGGCAGTACTTC

abundance: NA
j_gene: TRBJ2-3
v_gene: TRBV18
d_gene: TRBD2
CDR3aa: CASSPPLAGGGTDTQYF
CDR3nt: TGTGCCAGCTCACCACCACTAGCGGGAGGAGGGACAGATACGCAGTATTTT

abundance: NA
j_gene: TRBJ2-2
v_gene: TRBV6-4
d_gene: NA
CDR3aa: CASSAGQNTGELFF
CDR3nt: TGTGCCAGCAGTGCCGGACAGAACACCGGGGAGCTGTTTTTT

abundance: few
j_gene: TRBJ2-7
v_gene: TRBV18
d_gene: TRBD1
CDR3aa: CASSPRTGGDEQYF
CDR3nt: TGTGCCAGCTCACCACGAACAGGGGGCGACGAGCAGTACTTC

abundance: NA
j_gene: TRBJ1-1
v_gene: TRBV7-9
d_gene: TRBD1
CDR3aa: CASSLDGQGKAFF
CDR3nt: TGTGCCAGCAGCTTAGACGGACAGGGTAAAGCTTTCTTT

abundance: NA
j_gene: TRBJ2-4
v_gene: TRBV7-9
d_gene: TRBD2
CDR3aa: CASSTGLAGVFDIQYF
CDR3nt: TGTGCCAGCAGCACGGGACTAGCGGGAGTGTTCGACATTCAGTACTTC

abundance: NA
j_gene: TRBJ1-4
v_gene: TRBV27
d_gene: NA
CDR3aa: CASSLWPGEKLFF
CDR3nt: TGTGCCAGCAGTTTATGGCCCGGGGAAAAACTGTTTTTT